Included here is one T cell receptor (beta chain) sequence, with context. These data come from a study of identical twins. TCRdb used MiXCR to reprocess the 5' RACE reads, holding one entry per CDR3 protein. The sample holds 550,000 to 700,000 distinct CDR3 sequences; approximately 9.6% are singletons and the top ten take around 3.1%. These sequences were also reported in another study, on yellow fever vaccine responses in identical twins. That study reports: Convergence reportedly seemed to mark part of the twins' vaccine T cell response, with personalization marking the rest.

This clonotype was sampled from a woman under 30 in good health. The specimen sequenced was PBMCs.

CDR3 region: CASSPTVPGELFF. In DNA, the CDR3 is TGCGCCAGCAGCCCTACGGTACCCGGGGAGCTGTTTTTT. The genes are TRBV5-1 and TRBJ2-2; D not certain. This CDR3 spans 13 amino acids. V was shortened by 4 bases and J by 6 bases, with 10 bases between the two germline ends. Germline V gene lookup returns CDR1 SGHRS and CDR2 YFSETQ.